This T cell receptor (beta chain) was documented in a study of shared clonotypes between healthy human individuals. Study observations and caveats: Generation probability values for non-shared clonotypes were lower than those for clonotypes shared by all four donors.

As concerns this clone: Its antigen is still unknown.

The length of the CDR3 is 15 residues. Germline loops: CDR1 GTSNPN, CDR2 SVGIG (reference sequence). V was trimmed by 5 bases and J by 3 bases, leaving 17 bases between them. The donors were all Caucasian adults (living in Nashville, Tennessee). Profiled with immunoSEQ multiplex PCR; TCRdb holds only in-frame clones, not every one. The data contain some 2,400,000 clones, roughly 95% of them singletons. The TCR sequence derives from a man between 18 and 35 years old in good health. The chain employs TRBV30 and TRBJ2-1, with D perhaps TRBD2 (6 bases). The sequenced material came from naive CD4+ T cells sorted from blood. Sample subset: CD45RA+ positively selected. This chain's CDR3 is CAWAEGGSYYNEQFF. The CDR3 DNA sequence: TGTGCCTGGGCCGAGGGAGGTTCCTACTACAATGAGCAGTTCTTC.